This T cell receptor beta chain came from a study of blood T cell repertoires in COVID-19. This clone was detected only once. Sequencing used immunoSEQ multiplex PCR; TCRdb keeps in-frame clones, though not all of them. Here the sample spans about 210,000 clones, about nine tenths being singletons. Looked up from germline, CDR1 is MNHEY and CDR2 is SVGEGT. This CDR3 region has 15 residues. V lost 4 bases and J lost 7, with 17 bases in between. Sequences were obtained from PBMCs or T cells enriched from blood (not recorded which). The TCR comes from a man aged 25 to 45 in a cohort exposed to, infected with or recovered from COVID-19 (not recorded which). This sequence joins TRBV6-2 or TRBV6-3 and TRBJ1-5, with a possible D match to TRBD1 (5 bases). The CDR3 loop is CASSFTGTSGQPQHF. In nucleotides, the CDR3 is TGTGCCAGCAGTTTCACCGGGACTTCGGGGCAGCCCCAGCATTTT.